This T cell receptor (beta chain) was captured by sequencing in a study of cytomegalovirus exposure and HLA in healthy donors. Notes on this clone: Antigen specificity is unknown.

Study findings and constraints: Reports state that TCR beta sequences accurately predicted most subjects' HLA-A and HLA-B alleles. Later on, a genetic analysis was performed. It linked a missense variant in DCLRE1C with V- and J-gene trimming of TCR beta.

Trimming took 5 bases from V and 4 from J; bases not matched to a gene: 11. Per the germline V gene, CDR1 is SGHVS and CDR2 is FNYEAQ. The CDR3 spans 15 residues. Healthy people donating bone marrow made up the donors. It was with 60 Vbeta and 13 Jbeta primers that the PCR ran. The method was immunoSEQ multiplex PCR; TCRdb's version includes in-frame clones alone and lacks a portion of them. The sample consists of under 200,000 clones, around 68% of them appearing once. The sample was PBMCs. The TCR sequence derives from a woman aged 40 to 55 in good health and CMV-seropositive. The chain is built from TRBV7-6 and TRBJ2-7; 7 bases align to TRBD2. Written as DNA, the CDR3 is TGTGCCAGCAGCGCAATGAACGGGAGGCCGTACGAGCAGTACTTC. Protein sequence: CASSAMNGRPYEQYF.